This record concerns one TCR beta chain sequence. This record comes from a study of blood T cell repertoires in COVID-19. Whole-study context: Italy, Spain and the United States were the sources of the convalescent and acute COVID-19 samples. In each case, the material was cDNA or gDNA derived from T cells, B-cell-depleted T cells, or PBMCs.

The CDR3 is 15 residues long. With V trimmed by 0 bases and J by 5 bases, 4 bases remained unmatched. CDR1 and CDR2 from the germline V gene are LGHNA and YNFKEQ. Patients of the Seattle cohort, enrolled during active infection, were followed longitudinally. As handled by the study authors: Cell counts per sample came from amplifying reference gene primers. The assay was immunoSEQ multiplex PCR, and TCRdb's table has in-frame clones only and misses some. D and trimming come from the DNA, and the V and J calls and clone size come from that table. The sample yields over 150,000 clones, roughly 79% seen once.

The source is a woman of 80 years or more with COVID-19, enrolled during active disease. Sequences were obtained from peripheral blood. The V gene is TRBV4-2, the J gene TRBJ1-2, with 9 bases that match TRBD1. The CDR3 spells CASSQEQGARYGYTF. The CDR3 coding sequence is TGTGCCAGCAGCCAAGAACAGGGGGCGCGGTATGGCTACACCTTC.